The subject of this entry is one TCR beta chain. Its antigen is not identified. TCRdb reprocessed the reads via MiXCR and lists one record per CDR3 protein. The sample comprises around 230,000 distinct CDR3 sequences, 30% to 45% of which are singletons, and approximately 60% rests with the top ten. CDR3 length equals 16 residues. The germline V gene encodes CDR1 SEHNR and CDR2 FQNEAQ (reference sequence). With V trimmed by 5 bases and J by 4 bases, 9 bases remained unmatched. This specimen comes from a study of T cell repertoires in cytomegalovirus infection. The source is a human donor in good health (CMV status not recorded). Some clones in this sample may be carry-over from other donors' samples. Here the sequenced sample was CD8+ T cells from cultured PBMCs, taken from culture after CMV antigen stimulation. The chain couples TRBV7-9 to TRBJ2-1, with TRBD1 matching 9 bases. CDR3 nucleotides: TGTGCCAGCAGCAGAGCCGGGACAGGGCTATACAATGAGCAGTTCTTC. It codes for CASSRAGTGLYNEQFF.